This is a list of T cell receptor beta chains from one sample in a study of identical twins. Each CDR3 protein is one row after TCRdb ran MiXCR on the 5' RACE reads. The sample lists approximately 600,000 distinct CDR3 sequences; under 8.5% were seen once. The data also belong to a second study, concerning yellow fever vaccine responses in identical twins.

Material for sequencing was PBMCs. These receptors originate from a woman under 30 in good health. The CDR3 runs from the conserved cysteine through the conserved F or W. The D gene is left open where the match is weak. Size is omitted from some rows. Given values are once, few, many or a class for expanded clones.

V gene: TRBV7-9; clone size: many; D gene: -; J gene: TRBJ1-6; CDR3 protein: CASSLAGDNSPLHF
V gene: TRBV10-1; clone size: many; D gene: TRBD2; J gene: TRBJ2-7; CDR3 protein: CASSPGLASYEQYF
V gene: TRBV12-3/TRBV12-4; clone size: few; D gene: -; J gene: TRBJ2-3; CDR3 protein: CASSLEASPNTDTQYF
V gene: TRBV5-1; clone size: many; D gene: -; J gene: TRBJ2-3; CDR3 protein: CASSSLSTDTQYF
V gene: TRBV4-1; clone size: few; D gene: TRBD1; J gene: TRBJ1-1; CDR3 protein: CASSQDRGTGSSEAFF
V gene: TRBV20-1; clone size: many; D gene: TRBD2; J gene: TRBJ2-2; CDR3 protein: CSAPSGGAITGELFF
V gene: TRBV29-1; clone size: many; D gene: TRBD2; J gene: TRBJ2-5; CDR3 protein: CSVGSGSGETQYF
V gene: TRBV18; clone size: -; D gene: -; J gene: TRBJ2-3; CDR3 protein: CASSPRQAPGTDTQYF
V gene: TRBV20-1; clone size: -; D gene: TRBD1; J gene: TRBJ2-7; CDR3 protein: CSANSRDRVHEQYF
V gene: TRBV14; clone size: few; D gene: -; J gene: TRBJ2-5; CDR3 protein: CASSVSGTVSAQYF
V gene: TRBV7-9; clone size: few; D gene: TRBD1; J gene: TRBJ2-5; CDR3 protein: CASSLLLYGTEETQYF
V gene: TRBV20-1; clone size: -; D gene: -; J gene: TRBJ2-1; CDR3 protein: CSARDPAGGAYNEQFF
V gene: TRBV27; clone size: -; D gene: -; J gene: TRBJ2-7; CDR3 protein: CASRRAGTLFDGYEQYF
V gene: TRBV2; clone size: few; D gene: -; J gene: TRBJ1-6; CDR3 protein: CATRTLGTGSSPLHF
V gene: TRBV7-8; clone size: -; D gene: -; J gene: TRBJ2-7; CDR3 protein: CASSLEVGGVAGEQYF
V gene: TRBV5-5; clone size: many; D gene: TRBD1; J gene: TRBJ1-1; CDR3 protein: CASRGTGENTEAFF
V gene: TRBV24-1; clone size: many; D gene: -; J gene: TRBJ2-1; CDR3 protein: CATSESGQGTYNEQFF
V gene: TRBV12-3/TRBV12-4; clone size: many; D gene: TRBD1; J gene: TRBJ2-1; CDR3 protein: CASTLGQRYYNEQFF
V gene: TRBV2; clone size: few; D gene: -; J gene: TRBJ2-2; CDR3 protein: CASRSWGSDTGELFF
V gene: TRBV6-5; clone size: many; D gene: TRBD1; J gene: TRBJ2-7; CDR3 protein: CASSYSGTGSYEQYF
V gene: TRBV11-2; clone size: few; D gene: TRBD2; J gene: TRBJ2-1; CDR3 protein: CASNDETGGSPRGEQFF
V gene: TRBV7-6; clone size: few; D gene: TRBD1; J gene: TRBJ2-2; CDR3 protein: CASSMGQGYTGELFF
V gene: TRBV2; clone size: few; D gene: TRBD1; J gene: TRBJ2-1; CDR3 protein: CASTDGTGVGEQFF
V gene: TRBV12-3/TRBV12-4; clone size: -; D gene: -; J gene: TRBJ2-5; CDR3 protein: CASMPDDQTQYF
V gene: TRBV29-1; clone size: many; D gene: TRBD1; J gene: TRBJ2-7; CDR3 protein: CSVETPGTGLYEQYF
V gene: TRBV12-3/TRBV12-4; clone size: many; D gene: TRBD1; J gene: TRBJ1-1; CDR3 protein: CASSSRTGGNTEAFF
V gene: TRBV3-1; clone size: few; D gene: TRBD2; J gene: TRBJ2-3; CDR3 protein: CASSQDRGGLSTDTQYF
V gene: TRBV24-1; clone size: many; D gene: TRBD1; J gene: TRBJ1-5; CDR3 protein: CATSDSGGSNQPQHF
V gene: TRBV21-1; clone size: -; D gene: -; J gene: TRBJ2-3; CDR3 protein: CASTRGQFTDTQYF
V gene: TRBV20-1; clone size: -; D gene: -; J gene: TRBJ1-6; CDR3 protein: CSARQVHSLDNSPLHF
V gene: TRBV20-1; clone size: -; D gene: -; J gene: TRBJ2-3; CDR3 protein: CSAPRGGGPRDTQYF
V gene: TRBV2; clone size: few; D gene: -; J gene: TRBJ2-2; CDR3 protein: CASLGGALNTGELFF
V gene: TRBV4-1; clone size: few; D gene: -; J gene: TRBJ1-5; CDR3 protein: CASSQDSPGYNQPQHF
V gene: TRBV2; clone size: few; D gene: TRBD2; J gene: TRBJ2-1; CDR3 protein: CASRGLTSIDNEQFF
V gene: TRBV12-3/TRBV12-4; clone size: few; D gene: TRBD1; J gene: TRBJ1-2; CDR3 protein: CASSLDRVFSVGGYTF
V gene: TRBV12-3/TRBV12-4; clone size: many; D gene: -; J gene: TRBJ2-2; CDR3 protein: CASNLGGIGELFF
V gene: TRBV20-1; clone size: -; D gene: TRBD1; J gene: TRBJ2-1; CDR3 protein: CSVPGQATLLSYNEQFF
V gene: TRBV12-3/TRBV12-4; clone size: -; D gene: -; J gene: TRBJ2-3; CDR3 protein: CASSQKPLGSRRDTQYF
V gene: TRBV6-5; clone size: many; D gene: -; J gene: TRBJ2-1; CDR3 protein: CASSYGISITANEQFF
V gene: TRBV5-1; clone size: -; D gene: TRBD1; J gene: TRBJ2-5; CDR3 protein: CASSLEQGAQETQYF
V gene: TRBV2; clone size: few; D gene: -; J gene: TRBJ2-5; CDR3 protein: CASSEFGGVRETQYF
V gene: TRBV11-2; clone size: -; D gene: -; J gene: TRBJ1-1; CDR3 protein: CASSLDPLTGTEAFF
V gene: TRBV12-3/TRBV12-4; clone size: many; D gene: TRBD1; J gene: TRBJ1-3; CDR3 protein: CASSQPGQSSGNTIYF
V gene: TRBV4-1; clone size: -; D gene: -; J gene: TRBJ2-3; CDR3 protein: CASSQSRATSTDTQYF
V gene: TRBV2; clone size: -; D gene: -; J gene: TRBJ2-7; CDR3 protein: CASSTTGQREQYF
V gene: TRBV20-1; clone size: few; D gene: -; J gene: TRBJ2-4; CDR3 protein: CSARQIAKNIQYF